The 15 T cell receptor beta chains presented below share a single source sample, sequenced in a study of blood T cells in healthy people across ages (dated by TCRdb to between 2014 and 2017). The method behind the library was 5' RACE. Sequencing was performed on an Illumina HiSeq 2500. A second PCR of roughly 7 to 12 cycles was run with a J-beta primer mix and a sample-barcoded 5' primer. In-frame beta chains were kept once TCRdb had trimmed the public reads at Q25 with fastp and called clones with MiXCR. Each CDR3 protein appears once, grouped with its most common genes and DNA. Counted in this sample were 730,000 or so distinct CDR3 sequences; roughly 41% of them appeared once. The ten largest clones add up to about 20% of the sample. Sequenced input: blood. The receptors come from a woman aged 60-75 years in good health.

The J gene is TRBJ2-1, the V gene TRBV11-1; the D call may be TRBD1 or TRBD2 (5 bases each). CDR1 and CDR2 from the germline V gene are SGHAT and FQDESV (reference sequence). This CDR3 region has 13 residues. Trimming removed 5 bases at V and 8 bases at J, with 13 bases between. CDR3 in amino acids: CASSPRGRHEQFF. In DNA form, the CDR3 reads TGTGCCAGCAGCCCACGGGGCCGCCATGAGCAGTTCTTC.

Comment on this clonotype: A much more abundant neighbour one base away suggests this may be a read error. V usage is TRBV4-3 and J usage is TRBJ2-7; D is perhaps TRBD1 (5 bases). V was shortened by 3 bases and J by 4 bases, with 13 bases between the two germline ends. Germline V gives CDR1 LGHNA, CDR2 YSLEER. This CDR3 spans 14 amino acids. The CDR3 reads CASSHASAGYEQYF. CDR3 DNA sequence: TGCGCCAGCAGCCACGCTTCGGCAGGGTACGAGCAGTACTTC.

A word on this clonotype: Germline and junction disagree at one end, which may indicate a read error. This rearrangement joins TRBV9 to TRBJ2-7; D call uncertain. The CDR3 loop spans 14 amino acids. CDR1 and CDR2 from the germline V gene are SGDLS and YYNGEE. The CDR3 loop reads CASSVSGTSNEQYF. Written as DNA, the CDR3 is TGTGCCAGCAGCGTATCTGGCACCTCCAACGAGCAGTACTTC.

Ten or more counts support this clonotype. V is TRBV24-1 and J is TRBJ2-5, with unresolved D. Germline V gene lookup returns CDR1 KGHDR and CDR2 SFDVKD. V was clipped by 5 bases and J by 7 bases, with 13 bases between them. CDR3 length: 13 residues. The CDR3 DNA sequence: TGTGCCACCAGTGGTTCTCTCTTGGCGACCCAGTACTTC. It is translated as CATSGSLLATQYF.

This clonotype was counted a few times. V gene TRBV12-3 or TRBV12-4 combines with J gene TRBJ1-2; possible D gene TRBD1, 5 bases. The length of the CDR3 is 14 residues. V lost 5 bases to trimming and J lost 5 bases, with 15 bases between them. The CDR3 DNA is TGTGCCAGCAGTCCCATCAGGGTTTCGTATGGCTACACCTTC. This sequence encodes CASSPIRVSYGYTF.

The sample holds many counts of this clonotype. The chain joins TRBV15 to TRBJ2-1; D is unclear. Germline lookup yields CDR1 LNHNV and CDR2 YYDKDF (reference sequence). The CDR3 has 14 amino acids. The ends were cut back, 0 bases at V and 5 bases at J, with 8 bases in the middle. The CDR3 sequence: CATSRDRLNNEQFF. The CDR3 DNA reads as TGTGCCACCAGCAGAGATCGTCTTAACAATGAGCAGTTCTTC.

The chain employs TRBV6-6 and TRBJ2-5, with a weak D call TRBD1 (5 bases). The CDR3 totals 14 residues. V was shortened by 5 bases and J by 0 bases, with 10 bases between the two germline ends. CDR1 is MNHNY, CDR2 SVGAGI, per germline (reference sequence). CDR3 loop: CASSKQEYQETQYF. Here the CDR3 DNA reads TGTGCCAGCAGTAAACAGGAGTACCAAGAGACCCAGTACTTC.

The J gene is TRBJ2-3, the V gene TRBV10-3, with 7 bases fitting TRBD1. Losses at the gene ends were 4 bases for V and 2 bases for J; bases not matched to a gene: 9. The CDR3 runs 16 residues. Germline CDR1 ENHRY, CDR2 SYGVKD. The CDR3 DNA reads TGTGCCATCAGTGGGAAAACAGGGGCCAACACAGATACGCAGTATTTT. Translation: CAISGKTGANTDTQYF.

This chain connects TRBV4-2 to TRBJ2-3, with 8 bases aligning to TRBD2. V was pared by 0 bases and J by 8 bases, with 13 bases of the junction left unmatched. The germline V gene encodes CDR1 LGHNA and CDR2 YNFKEQ. This CDR3 contains 17 residues. CDR3 in amino acids: CASSQDNQRERGGTQYF. In nucleotides, the CDR3 is TGTGCCAGCAGCCAAGATAATCAGCGGGAGAGGGGGGGTACGCAGTATTTT.

This clonotype was detected only a few times. This chain joins TRBV4-3 and TRBJ2-3, with a weak D call TRBD2 (5 bases). This CDR3 contains 15 residues. CDR1 and CDR2 (germline): LGHNA, YSLEER. Trimming stripped 2 bases from V and 0 bases from J, with 9 bases between. The CDR3 protein is CASSQQSGSTDTQYF. The CDR3 nucleotides read TGCGCCAGCAGCCAACAAAGCGGCAGCACAGATACGCAGTATTTT.

About this clonotype: A read error may explain this, as a much larger clone is one base away. V usage is TRBV14 and J usage is TRBJ2-3; D gene ambiguous. CDR1 is SGHDN, CDR2 FVKESK, per germline. CDR3 size: 16 residues. Trimming took 0 bases from V and 1 from J, leaving 11 bases between them. The CDR3 DNA reads as TGTGCCAGCAGCCAAGAAGTCGACTCTGGCACAGATACGCAGTATTTT. As protein: CASSQEVDSGTDTQYF.

This clonotype was detected many times. This chain uses TRBV20-1 with TRBJ1-2, with TRBD1 matching over 9 bases. After removal of 2 bases from V and 6 bases from J, the junction contained 10 bases not matched to a gene. In germline, CDR1 is DFQATT, CDR2 SNEGSKA (reference sequence). The CDR3 is 15 amino acids. CDR3 nucleotides: TGCAGTGCTAGACATAGGGACAGGGAATTCGATGGCTACACCTTC. This gives the protein CSARHRDREFDGYTF.

The rearrangement links TRBV29-1 to TRBJ1-1; D might be TRBD1 (6 bases). This CDR3 comprises 12 residues. From germline, CDR1 is SQVTM and CDR2 ANQGSEA. V lost 6 bases to trimming and J lost 3 bases, with 11 bases between them. CDR3: CSVATGYTEAFF. CDR3 DNA: TGCAGCGTAGCGACAGGTTACACTGAAGCTTTCTTT. Filled out from reference TRBV29-1 and TRBJ1-1, the complete variable domain reads SAVISQKPSRDICQRGTSLTIQCQVDSQVTMMFWYRQQPGQSLTLIATANQGSEATYESGFVIDKFPISRPNLTFSTLTVSNMSPEDSSIYLCSVATGYTEAFFGQGTRLTVV.

This clonotype came up a few times. The V and J genes are TRBV5-1 and TRBJ1-1, with TRBD1 matching 11 bases. Germline loops: CDR1 SGHRS, CDR2 YFSETQ. After removal of 2 bases from V and 5 bases from J, the junction contained 5 bases not matched to a gene. The CDR3 is 15 residues long. In nucleotides, the CDR3 is TGCGCCAGCAGCTTAGGGGACAGGGGGTCAACTGAAGCTTTCTTT. Translation gives CASSLGDRGSTEAFF.

The chain links TRBV21-1 to TRBJ1-1; TRBD1 reflects the table's D call only, with no check against the DNA. TRBV21-1 is labeled a pseudogene. This CDR3 comprises 17 residues. The CDR3 nucleotides read TGTGCCAGCAGCAAAAGGGGGGCAGGGTCTTTGGGCACTGAAGCTTTCTTT. Protein product: CASSKRGAGSLGTEAFF.